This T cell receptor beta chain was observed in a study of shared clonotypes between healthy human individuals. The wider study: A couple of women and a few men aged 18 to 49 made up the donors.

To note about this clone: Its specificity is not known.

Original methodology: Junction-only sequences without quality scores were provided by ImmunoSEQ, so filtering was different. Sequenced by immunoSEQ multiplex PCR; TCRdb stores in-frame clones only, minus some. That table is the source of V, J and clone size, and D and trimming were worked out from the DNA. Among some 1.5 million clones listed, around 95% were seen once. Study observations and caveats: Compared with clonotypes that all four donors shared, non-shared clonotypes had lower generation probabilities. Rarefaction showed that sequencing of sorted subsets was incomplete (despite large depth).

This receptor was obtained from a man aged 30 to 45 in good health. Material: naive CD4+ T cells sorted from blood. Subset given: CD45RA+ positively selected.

Written as DNA, the CDR3 is TGTGCCAGCAGTGGACCGGGACGGGACTCCTACGAGCAGTACTTC. Residues: CASSGPGRDSYEQYF. The rearrangement links TRBV6-1 to TRBJ2-7; D tentatively fits TRBD1 or TRBD2 (5 bases each). Germline loops: CDR1 MNHNS, CDR2 SASEGT. The CDR3 runs 15 residues. V was trimmed by 4 bases and J by 0 bases, leaving 13 bases between them.